Each of the 19 T cell receptor beta chains below was sequenced from the same sample in a study of CXCR3-negative and CXCR3-positive naive CD8 T cells. These receptors' targets are unknown. It was by 5' RACE with UMI labels that the TRB cDNA libraries were prepared. Reprocessing the 5' RACE reads, TCRdb reports a single entry for every CDR3 protein and omits DNA. This repertoire includes 150,000 to 180,000 distinct CDR3 sequences. Study-level results: More hydrophobic TRB CDR3s were found in CXCR3-positive naive cells than in CXCR3-negative naive cells.

Source material: naive CXCR3+ CD8+ T cells from blood. The subset was: CD45RO-CCR7+CD27+CD95- naive CD8+ T cells expressing CXCR3 (TNR3+). The receptors were sampled from a human donor in good health. Some clones in this sample may be carry-over from other donors' samples.

This chain joins TRBV3-1 and TRBJ2-5. In germline, CDR1 is LGHDT, CDR2 YNNKEL (reference sequence). This CDR3 contains 17 residues. CDR3: CASSQVWASGHEETQYF.

The chain employs TRBV19 and TRBJ1-1; the D call of TRBD1 rests on TCRdb alone, since no DNA is present to check it. CDR1 is LNHDA and CDR2 is SQIVND in the germline V gene (reference sequence). The CDR3 is made up of 15 amino acids. CDR3 region: CASSPWTGENTEAFF.

The chain joins TRBV5-1 to TRBJ2-1; TCRdb selects TRBD2, and the lack of DNA leaves this call unchecked. CDR3 length: 14 amino acids. CDR1 and CDR2 from the germline V gene are SGHRS and YFSETQ. CDR3 region: CASSPSLEVNEQFF.

J is TRBJ1-6 and V is TRBV6-5; the TCRdb call, TRBD1, lacks DNA for checking. The CDR3 contains 14 residues. CDR1 MNHEY and CDR2 SVGAGI come from the germline V gene. The CDR3 protein is CASSYLDSYSPLHF.

The CDR3 reads CASSQDSSHNQPQHF. The chain is built from TRBV4-3 and TRBJ1-5. CDR1 and CDR2 from the germline V gene are LGHNA and YSLEER. This CDR3 spans 15 amino acids.

The chain recombines TRBV12-3 or TRBV12-4 with TRBJ2-5. The CDR3 is made up of 14 amino acids. The CDR3 reads CASSLDGVGETQYF.

The chain has TRBV29-1 and TRBJ2-2; TCRdb names TRBD1, which stays unverified in the absence of DNA. The CDR3 contains 12 residues. The germline CDR1 and CDR2 sequences are SQVTM and ANQGSEA. CDR3 loop: CSAPGGTGELFF.

CDR3 in amino acids: CATSDADQGAPINEQFF. The chain joins TRBV24-1 to TRBJ2-1. Germline CDR1 and CDR2: KGHDR and SFDVKD. The CDR3 contains 17 residues.

V gene TRBV5-5 combines with J gene TRBJ2-6; TCRdb's D gene call, TRBD1, goes unchecked for lack of DNA. The CDR3 runs to 17 residues. CDR1 is SGHKS and CDR2 is YYEKEE in the germline V gene (reference sequence). CDR3 sequence: CASRKDRASSGANVLTF. The whole variable domain, filled in from reference TRBV5-5 and TRBJ2-6, reads DAGVTQSPTHLIKTRGQQVTLRCSPISGHKSVSWYQQVLGQGPQFIFQYYEKEERGRGNFPDRFSARQFPNYSSELNVNALLLGDSALYLCASRKDRASSGANVLTFGAGSRLTVL.

This chain joins TRBV19 and TRBJ1-2; TCRdb's D call, TRBD1, is unchecked because there is no DNA. Germline V CDR1 and CDR2: LNHDA, SQIVND (reference sequence). The CDR3 is 11 residues long. The CDR3 is CASGGYPGYTF.

The J gene is TRBJ1-1, the V gene TRBV10-3. The CDR3 length is 16 residues. Germline V gene data show CDR1 as ENHRY and CDR2 as SYGVKD. The CDR3: CAISETTAPMNTEAFF.

CDR3 residues: CASRSQGINQPQHF. The gene calls are TRBV6-2 or TRBV6-3 and TRBJ1-5; TCRdb calls TRBD1, which cannot be checked without DNA. The CDR3 is 14 residues long. Germline V lookup: CDR1 MNHEY, CDR2 SVGEGT.

The V call is TRBV7-8, the J call TRBJ2-3; TCRdb returns TRBD2, unconfirmable since there is no DNA. Germline CDR1 is SGHVS and CDR2 is FQNEAQ. There are 16 residues in the CDR3. This chain's CDR3 is CASSLAPRGITDTQYF.

The chain uses TRBV4-3 and TRBJ1-1; TCRdb proposes TRBD1, but this gene call is untestable without DNA. This CDR3 has 16 amino acids. Germline V gene sequence: CDR1 LGHNA, CDR2 YSLEER. This CDR3 reads CASSQDLGTVNTEAFF.

The chain uses TRBV20-1 and TRBJ2-1; TCRdb designates TRBD2, a call that cannot be tested without DNA. This CDR3 contains 15 residues. Germline CDR1 reads DFQATT; CDR2 reads SNEGSKA (reference sequence). Here the CDR3 reads CSARAGGPPYNEQFF.

This chain links TRBV4-1 with TRBJ2-1. The CDR3 contains 16 residues. The germline V gene encodes CDR1 MGHRA and CDR2 YSYEKL. CDR3 protein: CASSQEVGVGYNEQFF.

The chain carries TRBV6-5 and TRBJ2-5; TCRdb calls TRBD2, which cannot be checked without DNA. The V gene's germline CDR1 is MNHEY and CDR2 SVGAGI. The CDR3 covers 21 residues. The CDR3 sequence is CASSYSATPGLARKDQETQYF.

V and J are TRBV27 and TRBJ2-5; TCRdb selects TRBD2, and the lack of DNA leaves this call unchecked. The CDR3 is 18 residues long. The V gene's germline CDR1 is MNHEY and CDR2 SMNVEV (reference sequence). The CDR3 here is CASSLRLAGGSSAETQYF.

The genes are TRBV11-3 and TRBJ2-3; the TCRdb D gene call, TRBD2, has no DNA to confirm it. The CDR3 is made up of 18 amino acids. Germline V gene lookup returns CDR1 SGHNT and CDR2 YENEEA. The CDR3 reads CASRLLPIASGSTDTQYF.